This TCR beta chain derives from a study of CD8 T cells in ankylosing spondylitis. Study-wide results and limits: One TCR beta motif, made up of under ten highly homologous variants, appeared characteristic of ankylosing spondylitis blood.

There are many counts of this clonotype. Its antigen is currently unknown. V was trimmed by 5 bases and J by 4 bases, leaving 13 bases between them. CDR3 size: 14 residues. Looked up from germline, CDR1 is MDHEN and CDR2 is SYDVKM. Quantitative 5'-RACE with molecular barcodes was used to make the TCR beta libraries. TCRdb analysed the 5' RACE reads with MiXCR anew, one entry per CDR3 protein. The sample shows around 330,000 distinct CDR3 sequences, under 14% of them seen only once. Sequences were obtained from blood, either unsorted or a sorted T cell fraction (not recorded which). The chain links TRBV28 to TRBJ2-3; D is ambiguous. The clonotype was recovered from a female donor with ankylosing spondylitis or in good health (not recorded which). The CDR3 is CASSPASVPDTQYF. CDR3 nucleotides: TGTGCCAGCAGTCCGGCCTCGGTCCCAGATACGCAGTATTTT.